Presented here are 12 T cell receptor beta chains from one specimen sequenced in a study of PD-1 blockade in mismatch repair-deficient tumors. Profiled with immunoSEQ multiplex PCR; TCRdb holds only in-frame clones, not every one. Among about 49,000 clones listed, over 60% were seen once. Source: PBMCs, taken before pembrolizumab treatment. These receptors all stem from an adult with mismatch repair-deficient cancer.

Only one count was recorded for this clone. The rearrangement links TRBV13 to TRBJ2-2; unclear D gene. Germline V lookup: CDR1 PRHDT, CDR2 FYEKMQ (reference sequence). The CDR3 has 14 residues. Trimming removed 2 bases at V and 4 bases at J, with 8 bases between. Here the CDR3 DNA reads TGTGCCAGCAGCTTAAAGGCAGGCACCGGGGAGCTGTTTTTT. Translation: CASSLKAGTGELFF.

The chain's CDR3 is CASSLNTANSNTEAFF. The DNA for the CDR3 is TGTGCCAGCAGCTTAAATACAGCAAACTCGAACACTGAAGCTTTCTTT. The rearrangement uses TRBV7-9 and TRBJ1-1; no definite D call. CDR1 and CDR2 (germline): SEHNR, FQNEAQ (reference sequence). The CDR3 runs 16 residues. Trimming left V 2 bases short and J 1 base short, with 14 bases between.

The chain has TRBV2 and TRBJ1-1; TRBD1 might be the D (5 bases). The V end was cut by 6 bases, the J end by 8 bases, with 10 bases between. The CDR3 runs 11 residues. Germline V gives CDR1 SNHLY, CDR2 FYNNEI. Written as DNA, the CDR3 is TGTGCCAGCAGCCAGGGACGGGAAGCTTTCTTT. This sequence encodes CASSQGREAFF. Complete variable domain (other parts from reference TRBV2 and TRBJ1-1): EPEVTQTPSHQVTQMGQEVILRCVPISNHLYFYWYRQILGQKVEFLVSFYNNEISEKSEIFDDQFSVERPDGSNFTLKIRSTKLEDSAMYFCASSQGREAFFGQGTRLTVV.

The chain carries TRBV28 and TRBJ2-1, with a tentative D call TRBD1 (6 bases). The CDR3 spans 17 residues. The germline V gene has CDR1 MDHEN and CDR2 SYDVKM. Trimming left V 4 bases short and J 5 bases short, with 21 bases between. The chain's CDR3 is CASSSPIGQKRDNEQFF. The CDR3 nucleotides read TGTGCCAGCAGTTCGCCGATTGGACAGAAAAGGGACAATGAGCAGTTCTTC.

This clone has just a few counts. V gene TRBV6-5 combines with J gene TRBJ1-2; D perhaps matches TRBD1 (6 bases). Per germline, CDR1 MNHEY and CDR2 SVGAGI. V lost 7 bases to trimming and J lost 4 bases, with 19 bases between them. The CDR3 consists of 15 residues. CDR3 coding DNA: TGTGCCAGCAAAGAGGAGGAGGGGGTAACCTATGGCTACACCTTC. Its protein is CASKEEEGVTYGYTF.

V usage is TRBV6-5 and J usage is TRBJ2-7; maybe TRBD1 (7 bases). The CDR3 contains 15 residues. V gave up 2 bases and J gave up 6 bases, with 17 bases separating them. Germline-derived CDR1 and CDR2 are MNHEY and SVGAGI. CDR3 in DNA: TGTGCCAGCAGTTACCCCCCAAGACAGGGAGGCGAGCAGTACTTC. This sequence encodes CASSYPPRQGGEQYF.

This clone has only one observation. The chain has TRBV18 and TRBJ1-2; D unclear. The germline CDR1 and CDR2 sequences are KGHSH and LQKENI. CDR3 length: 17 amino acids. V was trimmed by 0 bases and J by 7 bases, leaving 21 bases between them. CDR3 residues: CASSPPETALTGSGYTF. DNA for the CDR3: TGTGCCAGCTCACCACCGGAGACGGCCCTAACCGGGAGTGGCTACACCTTC. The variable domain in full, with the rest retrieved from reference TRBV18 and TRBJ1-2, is NAGVMQNPRHLVRRRGQEARLRCSPMKGHSHVYWYRQLPEEGLKFMVYLQKENIIDESGMPKERFSAEFPKEGPSILRIQQVVRGDSAAYFCASSPPETALTGSGYTFGSGTRLTVV.

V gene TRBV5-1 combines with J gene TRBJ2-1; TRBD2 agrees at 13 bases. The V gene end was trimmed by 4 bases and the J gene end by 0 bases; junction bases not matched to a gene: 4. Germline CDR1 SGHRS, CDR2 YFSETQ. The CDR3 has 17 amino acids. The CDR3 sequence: CASSPWTSGSSYNEQFF. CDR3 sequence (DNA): TGCGCCAGCAGCCCATGGACTAGCGGGAGCTCCTACAATGAGCAGTTCTTC.

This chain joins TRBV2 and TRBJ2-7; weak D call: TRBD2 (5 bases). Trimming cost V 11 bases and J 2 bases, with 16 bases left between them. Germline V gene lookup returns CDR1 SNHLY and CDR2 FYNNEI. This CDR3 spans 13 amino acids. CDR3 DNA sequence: TGTGCCGCCACGAGCGGTTCCACCTACGAGCAGTACTTC. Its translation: CAATSGSTYEQYF.

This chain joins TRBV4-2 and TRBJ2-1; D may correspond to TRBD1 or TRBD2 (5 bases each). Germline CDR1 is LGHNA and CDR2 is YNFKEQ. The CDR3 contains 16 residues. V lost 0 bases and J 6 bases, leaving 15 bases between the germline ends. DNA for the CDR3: TGTGCCAGCAGCCAAGATATTGGGGGAGTGGTCAATGAGCAGTTCTTC. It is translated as CASSQDIGGVVNEQFF.

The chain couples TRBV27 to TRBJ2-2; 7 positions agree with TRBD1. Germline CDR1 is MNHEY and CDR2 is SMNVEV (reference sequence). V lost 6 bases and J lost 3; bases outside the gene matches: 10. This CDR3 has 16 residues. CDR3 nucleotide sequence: TGTGCCAGCAGCCGACAGGGTTTCATGGACACCGGGGAGCTGTTTTTT. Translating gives CASSRQGFMDTGELFF.

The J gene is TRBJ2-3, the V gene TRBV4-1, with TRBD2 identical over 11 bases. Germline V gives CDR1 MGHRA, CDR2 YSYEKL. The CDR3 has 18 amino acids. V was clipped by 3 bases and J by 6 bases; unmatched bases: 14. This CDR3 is CASSHLIAHSGREDTQYF. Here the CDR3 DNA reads TGCGCCAGCAGCCACCTAATAGCACATAGCGGGAGGGAGGATACGCAGTATTTT.